One sample yielded the 28 T cell receptor beta chains listed below, sequenced in a study of long-term antiretroviral therapy in people with HIV. The assay used was immunoSEQ (version v3.0), run at survey level. Measured with immunoSEQ multiplex PCR; TCRdb has only the in-frame clones, and not every one. Altogether fewer than 35,000 clones are present, 60% to 85% being singletons, with the ten largest covering 8.2%. The input for sequencing was unsorted PBMCs, taken 3.1 years after starting antiretroviral therapy. These receptors were obtained from a woman aged 45-60 years with HIV.

The J gene is TRBJ1-6, the V gene TRBV7-8; D unresolved. V dropped 2 bases and J dropped 7 bases, with 12 bases sitting between them. This CDR3 has 15 residues. The germline gives CDR1 SGHVS, CDR2 FQNEAQ. DNA for the CDR3: TGTGCCAGCAGCTTATTGGACGAACGGAATTCACCCCTCCACTTT. This gives the protein CASSLLDERNSPLHF.

The rearrangement uses TRBV7-7 and TRBJ2-5, with D possibly being TRBD1 (6 bases). Germline V gene sequence: CDR1 SSHAT, CDR2 FNYEAQ (reference sequence). The CDR3 has 14 amino acids. The V end lost 5 bases, the J end lost 5 bases, and 15 bases lay between the germline ends. The CDR3 sequence: CASSTFTGTETQYF. In DNA, the CDR3 is TGTGCCAGCAGCACTTTTACAGGGACGGAGACCCAGTACTTC.

The J gene is TRBJ2-2, the V gene TRBV5-1; unclear D gene. With 3 bases removed from V and 6 bases from J, the gap between germline ends came to 6 bases. This CDR3 has 12 residues. Germline lookup yields CDR1 SGHRS and CDR2 YFSETQ. CDR3 sequence (DNA): TGCGCCAGCAGCTGGGTGGCCGGGGAGCTGTTTTTT. Translation: CASSWVAGELFF.

The CDR3 DNA is TGTGCTAGTGGCTCGGGACACAATGAGCAGTTCTTC. Translation gives CASGSGHNEQFF. The V call is TRBV12-5, the J call TRBJ2-1; D may match TRBD1 or TRBD2 (5 bases each). Trimming took off 6 bases at V and 5 bases at J, with 8 bases between the two ends. The CDR3 has 12 residues. Germline CDR1 is LGHNT and CDR2 is FRNRAP.

This chain links TRBV11-2 with TRBJ1-3; D is unresolved. The germline V and J ends were trimmed by 0 bases and 4 bases, with 13 bases remaining between them. The CDR3 has 16 amino acids. Germline values: CDR1 SGHAT, CDR2 FQNNGV. For the CDR3, the DNA is TGTGCCAGCAGCTTAGATCGGCTGGAATTCGGAAACACCATATATTTT. This codes for CASSLDRLEFGNTIYF.

The chain is built from TRBV5-4 and TRBJ2-3; 7 bases align to TRBD1. Germline values: CDR1 SGHNT, CDR2 YYREEE (reference sequence). The CDR3 consists of 14 residues. Unmatched junction bases numbered 1, after V lost 0 bases and J lost 3 bases. The CDR3 nucleotides are TGTGCCAGCAGCTTGGAGGGGGCAACAGATACGCAGTATTTT. It translates to CASSLEGATDTQYF.

V and J are TRBV6-6 and TRBJ2-5; D not resolved. V lost 6 bases to trimming and J lost 1 base, with 12 bases between them. This CDR3 has 14 residues. Germline CDR1 and CDR2: MNHNY and SVGAGI (reference sequence). The CDR3: CASSREFPQETQYF. The CDR3 DNA follows: TGTGCCAGCAGCCGAGAGTTCCCCCAAGAGACCCAGTACTTC.

The V and J genes are TRBV30 and TRBJ2-5; D perhaps matches TRBD1 (5 bases). Trimming cost V 0 bases and J 9 bases, with 20 bases left between them. Germline assignment: CDR1 GTSNPN and CDR2 SVGIG (reference sequence). The CDR3 is 15 amino acids. CDR3 amino acids: CAWSVVDKPFDAQYF. CDR3 sequence (DNA): TGTGCCTGGAGTGTGGTGGACAAACCCTTTGACGCCCAGTACTTC. Together with reference TRBV30 and TRBJ2-5, the CDR3 gives the full variable domain: SQTIHQWPATLVQPVGSPLSLECTVEGTSNPNLYWYRQAAGRGLQLLFYSVGIGQISSEVPQNLSASRPQDRQFILSSKKLLLSDSGFYLCAWSVVDKPFDAQYFGPGTRLLVL.

The CDR3 here is CASRSPGGSTDTQYF. The CDR3 bases are TGTGCCAGCAGGAGTCCCGGGGGTAGCACAGATACGCAGTATTTT. The chain carries TRBV11-1 and TRBJ2-3; TRBD2 is a possible D gene (6 bases). The CDR3 covers 15 residues. Germline CDR1 and CDR2: SGHAT and FQDESV (reference sequence). V lost 6 bases and J lost 0, with 13 bases in between.

J is TRBJ1-2 and V is TRBV14, with D possibly being TRBD1 (5 bases). This CDR3 region has 16 residues. V lost 0 bases, J lost 3 bases, and 14 bases lay in between. In germline, CDR1 is SGHDN, CDR2 FVKESK. CDR3 in amino acids: CASSQEPGAAYYGYTF. DNA of the CDR3: TGTGCCAGCAGCCAAGAGCCCGGGGCAGCCTACTATGGCTACACCTTC.

This sequence joins TRBV7-9 and TRBJ1-4, with D perhaps TRBD1 (6 bases). This CDR3 is 15 amino acids long. CDR1 is SEHNR, CDR2 FQNEAQ, per germline (reference sequence). V was shortened by 4 bases and J by 2 bases, with 11 bases between the two germline ends. The CDR3 sequence is CASSSTGYTNEKLFF. In DNA, the CDR3 is TGTGCCAGCAGCTCAACAGGGTACACTAATGAAAAACTGTTTTTT.

The CDR3 reads CASSSGQVLNEKLFF. The DNA of the CDR3 is TGTGCCAGCAGCTCAGGACAAGTCCTTAATGAAAAACTGTTTTTT. The chain carries TRBV7-9 and TRBJ1-4; possibly TRBD1 for D (5 bases). V lost 4 bases and J lost 4, with 13 bases in between. From germline, CDR1 is SEHNR and CDR2 FQNEAQ (reference sequence). The CDR3 length is 15 residues.

This rearrangement joins TRBV5-5 to TRBJ2-5; 8 positions agree with TRBD1. This CDR3 is 12 amino acids long. Trimming took 4 bases from V and 10 from J; bases not matched to a gene: 6. Germline loops: CDR1 SGHKS, CDR2 YYEKEE (reference sequence). The CDR3 coding sequence is TGTGCCAGCAGCGTGACAGGGGAGGACCAGTACTTC. Translating it yields CASSVTGEDQYF.

The chain combines TRBV19 with TRBJ2-7; 9 bases are shared with TRBD2. CDR3 length equals 15 residues. Germline V gene data show CDR1 as LNHDA and CDR2 as SQIVND (reference sequence). J was trimmed by 4 bases and V by 2 bases; bases with no gene match: 6. This chain's CDR3 is CASSIRGLAGYEQYF. The CDR3 nucleotides read TGTGCCAGTAGTATACGAGGCCTAGCGGGGTACGAGCAGTACTTC.

The chain joins TRBV4-1 to TRBJ2-1; 8 nucleotides line up with TRBD2. Trimming removed 0 bases from V and 6 bases from J; junction bases left unmatched: 10. This CDR3 is built from 17 residues. Germline V gene sequence: CDR1 MGHRA, CDR2 YSYEKL. The CDR3 DNA reads TGCGCCAGCAGCCAAGAACTACGGGGGGGGTGGAGCAATGAGCAGTTCTTC. Translation: CASSQELRGGWSNEQFF.

The chain employs TRBV7-9 and TRBJ1-2, with a weak D call TRBD1 (5 bases). Germline V gene sequence: CDR1 SEHNR, CDR2 FQNEAQ (reference sequence). V was pared by 1 base and J by 6 bases, with 9 bases between. The CDR3 runs to 13 residues. This CDR3 is CASSLVFRDGYTF. As DNA, the CDR3 is TGTGCCAGCAGCTTAGTTTTCAGGGATGGCTACACCTTC.

V gene TRBV28 combines with J gene TRBJ1-5; 7 bases are shared with TRBD1. The CDR3 consists of 15 residues. From germline, CDR1 is MDHEN and CDR2 SYDVKM. Trimming at V came to 9 bases and at J to 0 bases, leaving 8 bases not matched to a gene. CDR3 sequence reads: CASTTDRDSNQPQHF. CDR3 DNA: TGTGCCAGTACTACTGACAGGGATAGCAATCAGCCCCAGCATTTT. The entire variable domain, with the rest obtained from reference TRBV28 and TRBJ1-5, is as follows: DVKVTQSSRYLVKRTGEKVFLECVQDMDHENMFWYRQDPGLGLRLIYFSYDVKMKEKGDIPEGYSVSREKKERFSLILESASTNQTSMYLCASTTDRDSNQPQHFGDGTRLSIL.

The V and J genes are TRBV2 and TRBJ2-3; a weak D match, TRBD2 (6 bases). The CDR3 is 14 residues long. CDR1 SNHLY and CDR2 FYNNEI come from the germline V gene. V lost 8 bases and J 5 bases, leaving 17 bases between the germline ends. For the CDR3, the DNA is TGTGCCAGCGTCCGGGACTCGTTCCAAGATACGCAGTATTTT. Amino acid sequence: CASVRDSFQDTQYF.

This chain joins TRBV18 and TRBJ2-1; tentative D call: TRBD2 (6 bases). The CDR3 extends over 14 amino acids. Germline V lookup: CDR1 KGHSH, CDR2 LQKENI. Trimming pared 3 bases from V and 3 bases from J, leaving 9 bases between. CDR3 sequence (DNA): TGTGCCAGCTCACCGGTCGGGGGCTACAATGAGCAGTTCTTC. This codes for CASSPVGGYNEQFF.

The chain has TRBV4-1 and TRBJ2-5, with 9 positions matching TRBD1. The V and J ends lost 4 bases and 5 bases, in that order; junction bases with no gene match: 11. Germline loops: CDR1 MGHRA, CDR2 YSYEKL. The CDR3 loop spans 16 amino acids. The CDR3 loop reads CASSPRLQGAGETQYF. The CDR3, as DNA: TGCGCCAGCAGCCCCCGCCTACAGGGGGCAGGGGAGACCCAGTACTTC.

In DNA, the CDR3 is TGTGCCAGTAGTATAGTGGGTAGCGGGGGGGCCCGAGATACGCAGTATTTT. It yields the protein CASSIVGSGGARDTQYF. The rearrangement uses TRBV19 and TRBJ2-3; 11 bases are a match to TRBD2. This CDR3 has 17 residues. Germline CDR1 LNHDA, CDR2 SQIVND (reference sequence). Unmatched junction bases numbered 8, after V lost 1 base and J lost 5 bases.

The V call is TRBV5-6, the J call TRBJ2-6; D might be TRBD2 (6 bases). The CDR3 has 16 amino acids. Trimming removed 0 bases from V and 2 bases from J, with 9 bases in between. CDR1 is SGHDT and CDR2 is YYEEEE in the germline V gene. CDR3 residues: CASSLAGGAGANVLTF. The CDR3 nucleotides read TGTGCCAGCAGCTTGGCCGGGGGTGCTGGGGCCAACGTCCTGACTTTC.

The chain has TRBV18 and TRBJ1-2; maybe TRBD1 (6 bases). The V end was cut by 5 bases, the J end by 4 bases, with 17 bases between. CDR3 length: 15 amino acids. Germline V lookup: CDR1 KGHSH, CDR2 LQKENI. CDR3 DNA: TGTGCCAGCTCATCAGTCCTGGACAGTTTCTATGGCTACACCTTC. This gives the protein CASSSVLDSFYGYTF.

The chain links TRBV11-1 to TRBJ1-2; no firm D call. This CDR3 has 12 residues. Per germline, CDR1 SGHAT and CDR2 FQDESV (reference sequence). Between the trimmed V and J ends, which lost 6 bases and 5 bases, there was a span of 10 bases. The chain's CDR3 is CASRGGSYGYTF. The CDR3, as DNA: TGTGCCAGCAGAGGCGGATCGTATGGCTACACCTTC. Variable domain in full (rest from reference TRBV11-1 and TRBJ1-2): EAEVAQSPRYKITEKSQAVAFWCDPISGHATLYWYRQILGQGPELLVQFQDESVVDDSQLPKDRFSAERLKGVDSTLKIQPAELGDSAMYLCASRGGSYGYTFGSGTRLTVV.

The rearrangement uses TRBV5-4 and TRBJ2-3, with 7 bases that match TRBD2. The V and J ends lost 0 bases and 2 bases, in that order; junction bases with no gene match: 6. From germline, CDR1 is SGHNT and CDR2 YYREEE (reference sequence). This CDR3 contains 16 residues. CDR3 amino acids: CASSLVGGGVTDTQYF. The CDR3 region has the DNA TGTGCCAGCAGCTTGGTGGGGGGGGGAGTCACAGATACGCAGTATTTT.

Here the CDR3 reads CASSGRGQFGYGYTF. CDR3 DNA: TGTGCCAGCAGTGGCAGGGGGCAGTTCGGCTATGGCTACACCTTC. This sequence joins TRBV2 and TRBJ1-2; 8 nucleotides align to TRBD1. There are 15 residues in the CDR3. The germline CDR1 and CDR2 sequences are SNHLY and FYNNEI. With V trimmed by 4 bases and J by 4 bases, 8 bases remained unmatched.

The chain joins TRBV15 to TRBJ1-2; TRBD1 is a possible D gene (6 bases). V was trimmed by 3 bases and J by 9 bases, leaving 11 bases between them. The CDR3 runs to 12 residues. The V gene's germline CDR1 is LNHNV and CDR2 YYDKDF (reference sequence). CDR3 region: CATSSNRESYTF. The CDR3 nucleotides read TGTGCCACCAGCAGCAACAGGGAAAGCTACACCTTC.

The chain uses TRBV19 and TRBJ2-5; D gene unclear. Trimming took 5 bases from V and 0 from J, leaving 7 bases between them. The CDR3 consists of 13 residues. Germline lookup yields CDR1 LNHDA and CDR2 SQIVND (reference sequence). The CDR3 DNA sequence: TGTGCCAGTAGTCCAAAAAACCAAGAGACCCAGTACTTC. This sequence encodes CASSPKNQETQYF.